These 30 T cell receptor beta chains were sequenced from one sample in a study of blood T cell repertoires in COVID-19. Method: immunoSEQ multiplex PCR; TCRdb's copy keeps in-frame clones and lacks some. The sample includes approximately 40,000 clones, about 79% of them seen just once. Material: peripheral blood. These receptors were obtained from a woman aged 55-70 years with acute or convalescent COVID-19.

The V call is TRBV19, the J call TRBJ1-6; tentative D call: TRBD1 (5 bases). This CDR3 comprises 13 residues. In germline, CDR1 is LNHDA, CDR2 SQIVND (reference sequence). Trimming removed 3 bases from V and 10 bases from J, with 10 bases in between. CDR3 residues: CASSIWRGSPLHF. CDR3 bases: TGTGCCAGTAGTATTTGGAGGGGATCACCCCTCCACTTT.

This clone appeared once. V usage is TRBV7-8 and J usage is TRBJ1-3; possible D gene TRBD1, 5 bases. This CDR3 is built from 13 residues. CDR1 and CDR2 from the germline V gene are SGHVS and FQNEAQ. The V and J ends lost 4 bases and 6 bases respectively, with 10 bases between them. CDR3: CASSSGLQNTIYF. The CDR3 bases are TGTGCCAGCAGCTCGGGACTTCAAAACACCATATATTTT.

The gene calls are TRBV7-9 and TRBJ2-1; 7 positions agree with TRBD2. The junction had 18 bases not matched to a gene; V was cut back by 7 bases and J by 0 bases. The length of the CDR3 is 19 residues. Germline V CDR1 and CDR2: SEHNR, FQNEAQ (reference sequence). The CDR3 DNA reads TGTGCCAGCACCACCTCTAGCGGAAAGTACTCCAGCTCCTACAATGAGCAGTTCTTC. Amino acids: CASTTSSGKYSSSYNEQFF.

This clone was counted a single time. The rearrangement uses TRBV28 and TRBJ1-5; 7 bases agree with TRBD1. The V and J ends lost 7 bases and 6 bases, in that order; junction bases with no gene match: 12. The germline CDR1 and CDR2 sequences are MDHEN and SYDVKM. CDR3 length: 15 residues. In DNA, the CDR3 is TGTGCCAGCACCTACTCAGGGGGGTTTGGTCAGCCCCAGCATTTT. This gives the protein CASTYSGGFGQPQHF.

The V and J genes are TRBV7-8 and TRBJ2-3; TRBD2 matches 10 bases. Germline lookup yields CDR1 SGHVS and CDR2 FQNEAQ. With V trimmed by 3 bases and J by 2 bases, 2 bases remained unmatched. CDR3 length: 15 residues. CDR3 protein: CASSFLAGATDTQYF. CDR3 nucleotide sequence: TGTGCCAGCAGCTTTCTAGCGGGGGCCACAGATACGCAGTATTTT. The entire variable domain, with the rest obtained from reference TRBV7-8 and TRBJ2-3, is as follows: GAGVSQSPRYKVAKRGQDVALRCDPISGHVSLFWYQQALGQGPEFLTYFQNEAQLDKSGLPSDRFFAERPEGSVSTLKIQRTQQEDSAVYLCASSFLAGATDTQYFGPGTRLTVL.

The CDR3 coding sequence is TGTGCCAGCAGCTTTCGGGTGGGGCCCCAGCATTTT. Encoded protein: CASSFRVGPQHF. V and J are TRBV11-2 and TRBJ1-5, with D unresolved. V lost 3 bases, J lost 9 bases, and 9 bases lay in between. The CDR3 totals 12 residues. Per the germline V gene, CDR1 is SGHAT and CDR2 is FQNNGV.

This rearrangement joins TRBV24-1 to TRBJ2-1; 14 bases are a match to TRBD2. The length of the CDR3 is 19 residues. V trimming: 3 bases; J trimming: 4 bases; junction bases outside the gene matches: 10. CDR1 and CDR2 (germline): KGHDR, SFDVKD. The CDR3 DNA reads TGTGCCACCAGTGATCCCGTCCCGGGACTAGCGGGAGCGTACAATGAGCAGTTCTTC. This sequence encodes CATSDPVPGLAGAYNEQFF.

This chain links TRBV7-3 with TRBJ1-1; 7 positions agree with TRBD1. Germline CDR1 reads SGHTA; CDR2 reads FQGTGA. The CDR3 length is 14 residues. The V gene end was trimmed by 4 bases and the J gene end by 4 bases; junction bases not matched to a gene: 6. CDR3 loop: CASSSRQGSTEAFF. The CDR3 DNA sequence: TGTGCCAGCAGCTCGCGACAGGGTTCCACTGAAGCTTTCTTT. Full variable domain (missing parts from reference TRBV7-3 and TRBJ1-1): GAGVSQTPSNKVTEKGKYVELRCDPISGHTALYWYRQSLGQGPEFLIYFQGTGAADDSGLPNDRFFAVRPEGSVSTLKIQRTERGDSAVYLCASSSRQGSTEAFFGQGTRLTVV.

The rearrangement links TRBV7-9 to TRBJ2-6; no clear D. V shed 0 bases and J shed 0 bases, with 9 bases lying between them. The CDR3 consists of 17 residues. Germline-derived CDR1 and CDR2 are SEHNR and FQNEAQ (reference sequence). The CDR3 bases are TGTGCCAGCAGCTTAGCGCCTCCCAGCTCTGGGGCCAACGTCCTGACTTTC. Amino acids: CASSLAPPSSGANVLTF.

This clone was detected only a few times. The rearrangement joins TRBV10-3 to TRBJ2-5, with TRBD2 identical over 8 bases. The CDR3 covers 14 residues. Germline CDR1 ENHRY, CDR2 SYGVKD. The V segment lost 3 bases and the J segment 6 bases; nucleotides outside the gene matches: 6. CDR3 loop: CAISEVSGGQTQYF. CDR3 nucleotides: TGTGCCATCAGTGAAGTCTCGGGGGGGCAGACCCAGTACTTC.

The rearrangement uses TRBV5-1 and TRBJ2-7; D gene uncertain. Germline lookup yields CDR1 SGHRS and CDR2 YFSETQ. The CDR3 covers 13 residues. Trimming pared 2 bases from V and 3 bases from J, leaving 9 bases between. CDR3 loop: CASSFLADYEQYF. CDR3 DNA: TGCGCCAGCAGCTTCCTGGCAGACTACGAGCAGTACTTC.

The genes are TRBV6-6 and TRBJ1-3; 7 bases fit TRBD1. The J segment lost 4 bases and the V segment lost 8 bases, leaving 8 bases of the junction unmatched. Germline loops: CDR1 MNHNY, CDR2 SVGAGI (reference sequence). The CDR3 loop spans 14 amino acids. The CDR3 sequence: CASQQGSPGNTIYF. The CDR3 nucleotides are TGTGCCAGCCAACAGGGGTCGCCCGGAAACACCATATATTTT.

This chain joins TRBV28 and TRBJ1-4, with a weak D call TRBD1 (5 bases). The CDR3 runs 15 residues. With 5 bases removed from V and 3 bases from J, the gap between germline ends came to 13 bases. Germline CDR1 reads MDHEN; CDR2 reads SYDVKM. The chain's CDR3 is CASSRRGFANEKLFF. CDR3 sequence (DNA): TGTGCCAGCAGTCGAAGGGGTTTTGCTAATGAAAAACTGTTTTTT. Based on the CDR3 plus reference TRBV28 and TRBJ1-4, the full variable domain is DVKVTQSSRYLVKRTGEKVFLECVQDMDHENMFWYRQDPGLGLRLIYFSYDVKMKEKGDIPEGYSVSREKKERFSLILESASTNQTSMYLCASSRRGFANEKLFFGSGTQLSVL.

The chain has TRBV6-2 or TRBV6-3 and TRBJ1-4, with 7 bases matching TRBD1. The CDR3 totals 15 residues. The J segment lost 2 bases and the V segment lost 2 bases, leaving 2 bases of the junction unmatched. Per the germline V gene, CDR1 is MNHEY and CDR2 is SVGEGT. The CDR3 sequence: CASSYPRGTNEKLFF. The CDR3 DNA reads TGTGCCAGCAGTTACCCCAGGGGGACTAATGAAAAACTGTTTTTT.

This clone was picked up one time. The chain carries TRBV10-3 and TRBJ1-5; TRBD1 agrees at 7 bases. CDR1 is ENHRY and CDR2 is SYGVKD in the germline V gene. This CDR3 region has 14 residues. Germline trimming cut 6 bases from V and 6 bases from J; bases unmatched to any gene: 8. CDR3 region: CAIRATGRGQPQHF. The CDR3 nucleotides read TGTGCCATCAGGGCGACAGGGAGAGGTCAGCCCCAGCATTTT.

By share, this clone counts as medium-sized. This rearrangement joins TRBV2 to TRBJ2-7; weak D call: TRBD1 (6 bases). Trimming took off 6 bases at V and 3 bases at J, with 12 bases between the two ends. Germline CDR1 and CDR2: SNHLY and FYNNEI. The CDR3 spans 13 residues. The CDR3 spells CASRGTGLYEQYF. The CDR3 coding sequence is TGTGCCAGCAGGGGCACAGGGCTCTACGAGCAGTACTTC.

The CDR3 loop reads CASSPGGSGGLYQETQYF. CDR3 bases: TGTGCCAGCAGCCCCGGGGGGAGCGGGGGTTTGTACCAAGAGACCCAGTACTTC. The chain links TRBV28 to TRBJ2-5, with TRBD2 matching over 8 bases. The length of the CDR3 is 18 residues. V lost 6 bases and J lost 0; bases outside the gene matches: 15. Looked up from germline, CDR1 is MDHEN and CDR2 is SYDVKM.

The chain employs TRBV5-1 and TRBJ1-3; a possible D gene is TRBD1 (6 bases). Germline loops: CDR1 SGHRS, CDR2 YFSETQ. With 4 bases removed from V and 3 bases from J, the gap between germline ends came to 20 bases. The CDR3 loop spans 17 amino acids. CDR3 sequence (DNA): TGCGCCAGCAGCCACGAAGACAGGCACAATGTTGGAAACACCATATATTTT. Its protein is CASSHEDRHNVGNTIYF.

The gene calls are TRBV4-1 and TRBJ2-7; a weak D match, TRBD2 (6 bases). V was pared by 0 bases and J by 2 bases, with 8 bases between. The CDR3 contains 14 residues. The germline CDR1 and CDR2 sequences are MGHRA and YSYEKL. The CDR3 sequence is CASSQDGGTYEQYF. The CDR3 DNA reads TGCGCCAGCAGCCAAGATGGCGGGACCTACGAGCAGTACTTC.

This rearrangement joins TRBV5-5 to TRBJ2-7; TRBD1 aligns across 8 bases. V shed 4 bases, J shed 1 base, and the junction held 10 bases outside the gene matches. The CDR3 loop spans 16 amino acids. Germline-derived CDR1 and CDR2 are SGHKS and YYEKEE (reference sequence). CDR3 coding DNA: TGTGCCAGCAGCCGAACCTACAGGGGGGAATCCTACGAGCAGTACTTC. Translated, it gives CASSRTYRGESYEQYF.

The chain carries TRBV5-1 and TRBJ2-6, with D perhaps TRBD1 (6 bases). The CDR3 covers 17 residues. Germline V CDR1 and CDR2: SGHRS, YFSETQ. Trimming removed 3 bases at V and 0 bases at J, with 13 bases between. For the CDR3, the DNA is TGCGCCAGCAGCTCAACGGGACAACTCTCTGGGGCCAACGTCCTGACTTTC. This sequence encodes CASSSTGQLSGANVLTF.

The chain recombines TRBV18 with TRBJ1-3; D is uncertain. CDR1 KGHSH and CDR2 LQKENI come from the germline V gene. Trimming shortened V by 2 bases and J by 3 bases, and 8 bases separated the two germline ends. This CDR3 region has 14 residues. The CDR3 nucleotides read TGTGCCAGCTCACCAAGGAGGGATGGAAACACCATATATTTT. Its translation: CASSPRRDGNTIYF.

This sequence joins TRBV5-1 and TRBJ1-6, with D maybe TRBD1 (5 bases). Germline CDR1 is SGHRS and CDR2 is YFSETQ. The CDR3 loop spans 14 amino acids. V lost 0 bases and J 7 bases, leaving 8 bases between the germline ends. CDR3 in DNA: TGCGCCAGCAGCTTGGAGGGGCGAAATTCACCCCTCCACTTT. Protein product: CASSLEGRNSPLHF.

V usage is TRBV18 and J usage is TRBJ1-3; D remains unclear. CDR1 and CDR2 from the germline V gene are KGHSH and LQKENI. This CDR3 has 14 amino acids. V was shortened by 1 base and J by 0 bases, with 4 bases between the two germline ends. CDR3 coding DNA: TGTGCCAGCTCACCACAGAGCTCTGGAAACACCATATATTTT. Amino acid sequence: CASSPQSSGNTIYF.

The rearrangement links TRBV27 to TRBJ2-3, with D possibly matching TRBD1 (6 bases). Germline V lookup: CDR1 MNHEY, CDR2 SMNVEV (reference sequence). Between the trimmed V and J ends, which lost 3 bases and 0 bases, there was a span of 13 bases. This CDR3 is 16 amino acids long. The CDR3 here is CASSLSTTGSTDTQYF. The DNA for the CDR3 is TGTGCCAGCAGTTTGTCCACGACAGGCAGCACAGATACGCAGTATTTT.

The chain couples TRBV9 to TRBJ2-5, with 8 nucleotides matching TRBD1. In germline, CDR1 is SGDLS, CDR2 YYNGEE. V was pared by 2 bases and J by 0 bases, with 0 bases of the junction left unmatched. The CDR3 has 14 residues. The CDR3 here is CASSVTGDQETQYF. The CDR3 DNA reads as TGTGCCAGCAGCGTGACAGGGGACCAAGAGACCCAGTACTTC.

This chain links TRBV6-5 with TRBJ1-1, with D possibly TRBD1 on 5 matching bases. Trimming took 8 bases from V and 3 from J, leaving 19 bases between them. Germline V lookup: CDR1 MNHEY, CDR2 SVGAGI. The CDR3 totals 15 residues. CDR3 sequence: CASCSGEGPYTEAFF. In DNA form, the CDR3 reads TGTGCCAGCTGTTCGGGGGAGGGGCCCTACACTGAAGCTTTCTTT.

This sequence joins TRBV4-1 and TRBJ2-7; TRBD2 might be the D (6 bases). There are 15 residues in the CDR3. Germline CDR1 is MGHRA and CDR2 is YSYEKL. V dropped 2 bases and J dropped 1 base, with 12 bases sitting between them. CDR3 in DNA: TGCGCCAGCAGCCAACAAGCTAGCGTTTCCTACGAGCAGTACTTC. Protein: CASSQQASVSYEQYF.

The CDR3 DNA follows: TGTGCCAGCTCACCACCAGGGGCCGTGAGCTCCTACAATGAGCAGTTCTTC. It specifies CASSPPGAVSSYNEQFF. The rearrangement uses TRBV18 and TRBJ2-1, with D possibly being TRBD1 (5 bases). CDR3 length equals 17 residues. Germline V CDR1 and CDR2: KGHSH, LQKENI. Deletions cut 0 bases from V and 0 bases from J, with 12 bases between.

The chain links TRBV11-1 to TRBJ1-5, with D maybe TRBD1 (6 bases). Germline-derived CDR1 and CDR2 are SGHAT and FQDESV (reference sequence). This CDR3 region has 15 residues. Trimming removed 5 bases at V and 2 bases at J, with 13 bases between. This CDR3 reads CASSESPGGNQPQHF. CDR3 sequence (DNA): TGTGCCAGCAGCGAATCACCAGGGGGCAATCAGCCCCAGCATTTT.